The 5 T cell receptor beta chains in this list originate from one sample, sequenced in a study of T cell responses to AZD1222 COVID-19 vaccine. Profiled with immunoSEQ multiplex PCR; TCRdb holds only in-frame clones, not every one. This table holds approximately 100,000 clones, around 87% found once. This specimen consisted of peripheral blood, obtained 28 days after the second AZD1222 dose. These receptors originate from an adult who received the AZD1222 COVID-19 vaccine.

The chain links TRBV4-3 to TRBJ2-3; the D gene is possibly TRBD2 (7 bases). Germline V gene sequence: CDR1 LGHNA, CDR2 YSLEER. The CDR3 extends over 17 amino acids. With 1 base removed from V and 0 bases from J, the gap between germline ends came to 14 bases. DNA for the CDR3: TGCGCCAGCAGCCAAGGGTCCGGGGGGCCAAGCACAGATACGCAGTATTTT. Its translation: CASSQGSGGPSTDTQYF.

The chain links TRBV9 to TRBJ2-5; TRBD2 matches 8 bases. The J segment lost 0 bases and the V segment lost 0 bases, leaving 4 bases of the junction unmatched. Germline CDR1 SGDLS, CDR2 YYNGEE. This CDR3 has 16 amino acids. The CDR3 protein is CASSVGTAGDQETQYF. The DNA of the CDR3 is TGTGCCAGCAGCGTAGGTACAGCGGGGGACCAAGAGACCCAGTACTTC.

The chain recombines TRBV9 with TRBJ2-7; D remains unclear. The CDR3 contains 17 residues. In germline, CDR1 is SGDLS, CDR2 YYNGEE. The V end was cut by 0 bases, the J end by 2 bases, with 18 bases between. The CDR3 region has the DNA TGTGCCAGCAGCGTAGACCCTGCATTCCCTATCGCCTACGAGCAGTACTTC. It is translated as CASSVDPAFPIAYEQYF.

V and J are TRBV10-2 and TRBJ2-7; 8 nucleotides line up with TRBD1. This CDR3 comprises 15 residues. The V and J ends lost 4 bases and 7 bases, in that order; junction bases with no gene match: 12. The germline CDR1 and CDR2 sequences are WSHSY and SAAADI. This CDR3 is CASSGGQDPPREQYF. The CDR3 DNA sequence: TGCGCCAGCAGTGGGGGACAGGACCCCCCGCGGGAGCAGTACTTC.

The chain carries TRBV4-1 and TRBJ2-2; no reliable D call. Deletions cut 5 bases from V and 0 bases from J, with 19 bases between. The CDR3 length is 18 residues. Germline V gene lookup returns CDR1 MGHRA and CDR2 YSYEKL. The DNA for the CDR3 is TGCGCCAGCAGCATAAATCCGCGCCGCAACGCGAACACCGGGGAGCTGTTTTTT. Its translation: CASSINPRRNANTGELFF.